One TCR beta chain is described in this entry. These data belong to a study of blood T cell repertoires in COVID-19. For the study at large: Acute and convalescent COVID-19 samples came from the United States, Italy and Spain. PBMCs, B-cell-depleted T cells, or T cells were the source of the cDNA or gDNA that made up the material.

The CDR3 is made up of 14 amino acids. V dropped 4 bases and J dropped 5; count of bases not matched to a gene: 8. The germline V gene has CDR1 SGHTS and CDR2 YDEGEE. Per the authors' pipeline: Quantification of nucleated cells was approximated via reference gene primer amplification. Clones were read by immunoSEQ multiplex PCR, and TCRdb kept only the in-frame ones, dropping some. V and J calls and clone size follow that table, whereas D and trimming were derived from the DNA. The sample has about 290,000 clones; about nine tenths are singletons. This TCR was sampled from a woman aged 40 to 55 who had recovered from COVID-19. This rearrangement joins TRBV5-8 to TRBJ1-2; the match to TRBD1 covers 7 bases. Sequencing input: peripheral blood. The CDR3 region has the DNA TGTGCCAGCAGCCCTGACAGGGTTCCTTATGGCTACACCTTC. Protein: CASSPDRVPYGYTF.